This record covers a single T cell receptor beta chain. This entry comes from a study of blood T cell repertoires in COVID-19. In the study overall: Collection of acute and convalescent COVID-19 samples took place in the United States, Italy and Spain. The analysed material was cDNA or gDNA that came from T cells, B-cell-depleted T cells, or PBMCs.

Original processing methods: From reference gene primer amplification, estimates of nucleated cell counts were derived. Repertoires were generated with immunoSEQ multiplex PCR, while TCRdb's copy carries only in-frame clones and drops some. V, J and clone size are those of that table, while D and trimming were read from the DNA. This table holds 90,000 to 100,000 clones, around 90% found once. Seattle's enrolled individuals joined amid active infection and were then monitored longitudinally. The V gene's germline CDR1 is SQVTM and CDR2 ANQGSEA. There are 13 residues in the CDR3. Trimming took 7 bases from V and 2 from J; bases not matched to a gene: 2.

This clonotype was obtained from a man aged 60-69 years with COVID-19, enrolled during active disease. The sample taken for sequencing was peripheral blood. The chain joins TRBV29-1 to TRBJ1-3; 10 positions match TRBD1. CDR3 loop: CSGGQGTGNTIYF. CDR3 in DNA: TGCAGCGGGGGACAGGGGACTGGAAACACCATATATTTT.